This T cell receptor beta chain was recovered during a study of CD8 T cells in ankylosing spondylitis. Broader study findings: Relatively rare in peripheral blood, disease-linked clones were also CD8+. Seemingly characteristic of ankylosing spondylitis blood was a TCR beta motif consisting of roughly 8 highly homologous variants. Some motif variants were previously reported in reactive arthritis synovial fluid and blood. Disease-linked clones reportedly concentrated significantly in matched ankylosing spondylitis synovial fluid.

TCR beta libraries were made by quantitative 5'-RACE with molecular barcodes. Using its own MiXCR run on the 5' RACE reads, TCRdb lists one record per CDR3 protein. The table lists about 750,000 distinct CDR3 sequences, 15% to 20% of them singletons. Notes on this clonotype: Its antigen remains unidentified.

The length of the CDR3 is 16 residues. The V end was cut by 0 bases, the J end by 1 base, with 11 bases between. CDR1 and CDR2 (germline): MGHRA, YSYEKL. V is TRBV4-1 and J is TRBJ2-3, with D maybe TRBD1 (6 bases). The receptor's source is a male donor with ankylosing spondylitis. Sequences were obtained from blood, either unsorted or a sorted T cell fraction (not recorded which). For the CDR3, the DNA is TGCGCCAGCAGCCAAGATACAGGGAGTGGCACAGATACGCAGTATTTT. Translated: CASSQDTGSGTDTQYF.